One and the same sample provided the 12 T cell receptor beta chains below, sequenced in a study of cytomegalovirus exposure and HLA in healthy donors. The protocol was immunoSEQ multiplex PCR, while the TCRdb copy is restricted to in-frame clones and leaves out a portion. The table has about 150,000 clones, 86% seen once. Material for sequencing was PBMCs. The receptors here all came from a human donor in good health.

The genes are TRBV2 and TRBJ1-2; 9 bases are shared with TRBD1. Germline V gene data show CDR1 as SNHLY and CDR2 as FYNNEI. CDR3 size: 13 residues. Germline trimming cut 6 bases from V and 4 bases from J; bases unmatched to any gene: 3. CDR3 amino acids: CASRDRGFYGYTF. The CDR3 nucleotides read TGTGCCAGCAGGGACAGGGGTTTCTATGGCTACACCTTC.

CDR3 sequence reads: CASSLPGYEQYF. For the CDR3, the DNA is TGTGCCAGCAGCTTACCAGGCTACGAGCAGTACTTC. The rearrangement links TRBV5-4 to TRBJ2-7, with D hard to call. Trimming stripped 2 bases from V and 3 bases from J, with 6 bases between. CDR1 SGHNT and CDR2 YYREEE come from the germline V gene (reference sequence). The CDR3 loop spans 12 amino acids.

The chain combines TRBV18 with TRBJ1-1; tentative D call: TRBD1 (6 bases). Between the trimmed V and J ends, which lost 8 bases and 1 base, there was a span of 11 bases. The germline gives CDR1 KGHSH, CDR2 LQKENI. The CDR3 extends over 13 amino acids. The CDR3 spells CASHRTENTEAFF. The CDR3 region has the DNA TGTGCCAGCCACAGGACAGAGAACACTGAAGCTTTCTTT.

V and J are TRBV5-1 and TRBJ2-1; D not certain. Trimming removed 0 bases at V and 10 bases at J, with 14 bases between. The CDR3 is made up of 14 amino acids. The germline V gene has CDR1 SGHRS and CDR2 YFSETQ. The CDR3: CASSLASNLQEQFF. In DNA form, the CDR3 reads TGCGCCAGCAGCTTGGCCAGTAACCTCCAAGAGCAGTTCTTC.

J is TRBJ2-5 and V is TRBV19; 8 bases match TRBD1. Trimming at V came to 6 bases and at J to 4 bases, leaving 10 bases not matched to a gene. Germline CDR1 and CDR2: LNHDA and SQIVND (reference sequence). The length of the CDR3 is 15 residues. CDR3 loop: CASRDTDRASETQYF. CDR3 nucleotides: TGTGCCAGTAGAGACACGGACAGGGCGTCAGAGACCCAGTACTTC.

This clone was observed once. This chain links TRBV7-3 with TRBJ1-1, with TRBD1 identical over 7 bases. J was trimmed by 0 bases and V by 5 bases; bases with no gene match: 6. The germline gives CDR1 SGHTA, CDR2 FQGTGA. The CDR3 totals 15 residues. The CDR3 nucleotides read TGTGCCAGCAGCATGACAGGGCGGATGAACACTGAAGCTTTCTTT. Translating it yields CASSMTGRMNTEAFF.

This clone came up a few times. The chain is built from TRBV15 and TRBJ1-2, with 7 bases that match TRBD1. Germline loops: CDR1 LNHNV, CDR2 YYDKDF (reference sequence). The V gene end was trimmed by 0 bases and the J gene end by 8 bases; junction bases not matched to a gene: 6. This CDR3 has 14 residues. CDR3 residues: CATSREAQGQGYTF. The CDR3 nucleotides are TGTGCCACCAGCAGAGAGGCACAGGGGCAGGGCTACACCTTC.

CDR3 in amino acids: CASSPTNTGLNEKLFF. CDR3 bases: TGTGCCAGTAGCCCAACAAATACAGGGTTAAATGAAAAACTGTTTTTT. The chain couples TRBV19 to TRBJ1-4, with TRBD1 as a possible D gene (6 bases). Trimming took 6 bases from V and 5 from J, leaving 19 bases between them. The germline gives CDR1 LNHDA, CDR2 SQIVND (reference sequence). The length of the CDR3 is 16 residues.

The chain's CDR3 is CASSQPTRGTGELFF. CDR3 bases: TGCGCCAGCAGCCAACCGACACGGGGGACCGGGGAGCTGTTTTTT. The chain uses TRBV4-1 and TRBJ2-2, with a weak D call TRBD2 (6 bases). CDR3 length: 15 residues. Germline V gene lookup returns CDR1 MGHRA and CDR2 YSYEKL. V was clipped by 2 bases and J by 5 bases, with 12 bases between them.

The chain recombines TRBV7-2 with TRBJ1-2, with TRBD1 matching 8 bases. CDR1 is SGHTA, CDR2 FQGNSA, per germline. J gave up 4 bases and V 6 bases, and 7 bases lay outside the gene matches. The CDR3 consists of 14 residues. As DNA, the CDR3 is TGTGCCAGCAGACGTACAGGGGGATCCTATGGCTACACCTTC. Its protein is CASRRTGGSYGYTF.

The CDR3: CASIPWAGAYEQYF. The CDR3 DNA reads TGTGCCAGCATTCCTTGGGCGGGAGCATACGAGCAGTACTTC. V gene TRBV6-6 combines with J gene TRBJ2-7, with TRBD2 identical over 7 bases. CDR1 is MNHNY and CDR2 is SVGAGI in the germline V gene (reference sequence). With V trimmed by 7 bases and J by 4 bases, 10 bases remained unmatched. There are 14 residues in the CDR3.

This clone turned up a few times. The CDR3 spells CASSYRVNRGGTEAFF. The DNA of the CDR3 is TGTGCCAGCAGTTACCGAGTAAACAGGGGTGGCACTGAAGCTTTCTTT. The rearrangement uses TRBV6-5 and TRBJ1-1, with 7 bases lining up with TRBD1. The CDR3 covers 16 residues. Germline CDR1 and CDR2: MNHEY and SVGAGI. The V and J ends lost 2 bases and 4 bases, in that order; junction bases with no gene match: 10.